These 21 T cell receptor beta chains originate from one sample sequenced in a study of shared clonotypes between healthy human individuals. Naive CD8 cells lacked CD45RO, underwent positive selection for CCR7 and left out terminally differentiated effector memory CD45RA+ cells. Here immunoSEQ multiplex PCR was the method, and the copy in TCRdb shows in-frame clones only, minus some. The sample consists of around 2,000,000 clones, roughly 91% of them appearing once. The source material was naive CD8+ T cells from PBMCs. Receptors originate from a man aged 18 to 30 in good health. Some clones in this sample may be carry-over from other donors' samples.

The chain joins TRBV13 to TRBJ2-7, with 7 bases fitting TRBD1. V gave up 5 bases and J gave up 3 bases; unmatched junction bases: 13. Germline loops: CDR1 PRHDT, CDR2 FYEKMQ (reference sequence). The CDR3 covers 16 residues. As DNA, the CDR3 is TGTGCCAGCAGCCCAGACCGGACAGGCCCCCTCTACGAGCAGTACTTC. Translating it yields CASSPDRTGPLYEQYF.

As regards this clone: At one end, the junction sequence differs from germline, possibly due to a read error. The V gene is TRBV6-5, the J gene TRBJ2-7; 7 nucleotides line up with TRBD2. The CDR3 totals 14 residues. Germline V CDR1 and CDR2: MNHEY, SVGAGI. CDR3 loop: CVSSYGGSPYEQYF. For the CDR3, the DNA is TGTGTCAGCAGTTATGGCGGGAGCCCCTACGAGCAGTACTTC.

J is TRBJ2-3 and V is TRBV9, with 7 bases fitting TRBD1. Germline assignment: CDR1 SGDLS and CDR2 YYNGEE. This CDR3 comprises 19 residues. Unmatched junction bases numbered 19, after V lost 4 bases and J lost 2 bases. CDR3 sequence: CASSSRQGGTGQNTDTQYF. CDR3 bases: TGTGCCAGCAGCTCCCGTCAAGGGGGCACAGGGCAAAACACAGATACGCAGTATTTT.

This clone was recorded only once. The chain links TRBV5-4 to TRBJ2-7, with 7 bases matching TRBD1. CDR1 and CDR2 from the germline V gene are SGHNT and YYREEE (reference sequence). This CDR3 is built from 14 residues. V lost 4 bases, J lost 3 bases, and 7 bases stayed unmatched. CDR3 DNA: TGTGCCAGCAGCCTGACAGGGATGTTCTACGAGCAGTACTTC. It yields the protein CASSLTGMFYEQYF.

The CDR3 spells CASSPRGLNTEAFF. In nucleotides, the CDR3 is TGTGCCAGCAGTCCACGGGGCCTGAACACTGAAGCTTTCTTT. The chain joins TRBV14 to TRBJ1-1; possibly TRBD1 for D (5 bases). Trimming took 6 bases from V and 0 from J, leaving 11 bases between them. CDR3 size: 14 residues. Germline V CDR1 and CDR2: SGHDN, FVKESK.

J is TRBJ2-7 and V is TRBV5-5, with 7 bases lining up with TRBD1. The V gene end was trimmed by 6 bases and the J gene end by 2 bases; junction bases not matched to a gene: 14. The CDR3 is 16 amino acids. Looked up from germline, CDR1 is SGHKS and CDR2 is YYEKEE (reference sequence). CDR3 in DNA: TGTGCCAGCACCCCCCGAAGGACAGGTGCGCCCTACGAGCAGTACTTC. Protein sequence: CASTPRRTGAPYEQYF.

This clone was observed once. This sequence joins TRBV5-6 and TRBJ1-2; 9 nucleotides match TRBD1. Germline CDR1 is SGHDT and CDR2 is YYEEEE. This CDR3 comprises 14 residues. The V gene end was trimmed by 3 bases and the J gene end by 4 bases; junction bases not matched to a gene: 4. CDR3 region: CASSSGTGSYGYTF. CDR3 nucleotides: TGTGCCAGCAGCTCCGGGACAGGGTCCTATGGCTACACCTTC.

Comment on this clone: At the DNA level, this CDR3 is encoded by other sequences in the same sample as well. The rearrangement links TRBV9 to TRBJ2-7; no clear D gene. Trimming took off 0 bases at V and 1 base at J, with 5 bases between the two ends. The germline CDR1 and CDR2 sequences are SGDLS and YYNGEE. There are 13 residues in the CDR3. The CDR3 here is CASSVDSSYEQYF. CDR3 coding DNA: TGTGCCAGCAGCGTAGACTCGTCCTACGAGCAGTACTTC.

Here the CDR3 DNA reads TGTGCCAGCAAGAGGGGCACCTCGGACGAGCAGTACTTC. Its protein product is CASKRGTSDEQYF. The J gene is TRBJ2-7, the V gene TRBV7-9, with D perhaps being TRBD1 or TRBD2 (5 bases each). This CDR3 has 13 residues. The V end was cut by 7 bases, the J end by 5 bases, with 15 bases between. The germline gives CDR1 SEHNR, CDR2 FQNEAQ (reference sequence).

A note on this clone: Other DNA sequences in the same sample also yield this CDR3. The V call is TRBV6-5, the J call TRBJ2-2; a weak D match, TRBD1 (5 bases). The CDR3 runs 12 residues. Per the germline V gene, CDR1 is MNHEY and CDR2 is SVGAGI. The V end was cut by 5 bases, the J end by 5 bases, with 6 bases between. The CDR3 sequence: CASSPGTGELFF. The CDR3 nucleotides are TGTGCCAGCAGTCCAGGGACCGGGGAGCTGTTTTTT.

V is TRBV30 and J is TRBJ2-1; 13 nucleotides line up with TRBD2. Germline V gene data show CDR1 as GTSNPN and CDR2 as SVGIG (reference sequence). The CDR3 runs 16 residues. J lost 6 bases, V lost 1 base, and 6 bases had no gene match. The CDR3 is CAWSGWGLAGTNEQFF. The CDR3, as DNA: TGTGCCTGGAGTGGCTGGGGACTAGCGGGAACCAATGAGCAGTTCTTC.

This chain joins TRBV27 and TRBJ1-4; D is ambiguous. This CDR3 has 15 amino acids. V lost 1 base to trimming and J lost 3 bases, with 9 bases between them. Germline CDR1 MNHEY, CDR2 SMNVEV (reference sequence). The CDR3 nucleotides read TGTGCCAGCAGTTTATACGGGGAAGCTAATGAAAAACTGTTTTTT. Amino acids: CASSLYGEANEKLFF.

CDR3 sequence reads: CASSLQSGGFTPYEQYF. DNA of the CDR3: TGTGCCAGCAGCTTACAGTCTGGGGGTTTCACACCCTACGAGCAGTACTTC. The chain employs TRBV7-2 and TRBJ2-7; D is tentatively TRBD1 or TRBD2 (5 bases each). Trimming removed 2 bases from V and 2 bases from J, with 19 bases in between. The CDR3 is made up of 17 amino acids. The germline V gene has CDR1 SGHTA and CDR2 FQGNSA.

The rearrangement links TRBV15 to TRBJ2-1; no clear D gene. V lost 6 bases to trimming and J lost 5 bases, with 14 bases between them. CDR1 LNHNV and CDR2 YYDKDF come from the germline V gene (reference sequence). The CDR3 length is 14 residues. DNA for the CDR3: TGTGCCACCAGGTATCAGTCTCGGAACAATGAGCAGTTCTTC. Amino acids: CATRYQSRNNEQFF.

The chain joins TRBV11-2 to TRBJ2-7; 9 bases align to TRBD2. CDR3 length equals 13 residues. Germline loops: CDR1 SGHAT, CDR2 FQNNGV. V was clipped by 5 bases and J by 4 bases; unmatched bases: 3. CDR3 DNA sequence: TGTGCCAGCAGCGTAGGACTAGCGTACGAGCAGTACTTC. This gives the protein CASSVGLAYEQYF.

The chain has TRBV6-6 and TRBJ1-3, with D possibly matching TRBD1 (5 bases). Trimming cost V 6 bases and J 4 bases, with 19 bases left between them. Germline CDR1 is MNHNY and CDR2 is SVGAGI (reference sequence). This CDR3 region has 16 residues. The CDR3 DNA follows: TGTGCCAGCAGCCGTGGGAGTGAAGGGGTGGGAAACACCATATATTTT. This encodes CASSRGSEGVGNTIYF.

The V gene is TRBV7-8, the J gene TRBJ2-7; 8 bases fit TRBD2. Per germline, CDR1 SGHVS and CDR2 FQNEAQ. The CDR3 has 17 amino acids. Unmatched junction bases numbered 9, after V lost 1 base and J lost 1 base. DNA of the CDR3: TGTGCCAGCAGCTTAGGCTCTGGCGGGAGGAGGTCCTACGAGCAGTACTTC. This translates into CASSLGSGGRRSYEQYF. The full variable domain, its missing parts supplied by reference TRBV7-8 and TRBJ2-7, is GAGVSQSPRYKVAKRGQDVALRCDPISGHVSLFWYQQALGQGPEFLTYFQNEAQLDKSGLPSDRFFAERPEGSVSTLKIQRTQQEDSAVYLCASSLGSGGRRSYEQYFGPGTRLTVT.

The gene calls are TRBV7-9 and TRBJ1-5; D remains unclear. Germline-derived CDR1 and CDR2 are SEHNR and FQNEAQ (reference sequence). The V end lost 4 bases, the J end lost 2 bases, and 18 bases lay between the germline ends. There are 17 residues in the CDR3. This CDR3 reads CASSSEGGPGRNQPQHF. The DNA of the CDR3 is TGTGCCAGCAGCTCTGAGGGCGGACCCGGGCGCAATCAGCCCCAGCATTTT.

DNA for the CDR3: TGTGCCAGCAGTTTACCTGGAGGGCTGCACAATGAGCAGTTCTTC. Translated, it gives CASSLPGGLHNEQFF. This chain joins TRBV27 and TRBJ2-1; a possible D gene is TRBD2 (6 bases). Germline loops: CDR1 MNHEY, CDR2 SMNVEV (reference sequence). Trimming shortened V by 2 bases and J by 5 bases, and 13 bases separated the two germline ends. The CDR3 is 15 amino acids.

CDR3 loop: CASSLGQASSYNEQFF. CDR3 nucleotide sequence: TGCGCCAGCAGCCTGGGACAGGCCAGCTCCTACAATGAGCAGTTCTTC. The chain links TRBV5-1 to TRBJ2-1; TRBD1 aligns across 8 bases. Per the germline V gene, CDR1 is SGHRS and CDR2 is YFSETQ. The length of the CDR3 is 16 residues. The V and J ends lost 4 bases and 0 bases, in that order; junction bases with no gene match: 6.

The rearrangement uses TRBV2 and TRBJ1-3; D perhaps matches TRBD1 (5 bases). CDR1 is SNHLY and CDR2 is FYNNEI in the germline V gene. V was clipped by 5 bases and J by 0 bases, with 26 bases between them. CDR3 length equals 20 residues. CDR3 bases: TGTGCCAGCAGTCAACTACCGGGACGGCACCCGCCCGCCTCTGGAAACACCATATATTTT. Protein product: CASSQLPGRHPPASGNTIYF.